This T cell receptor beta chain was observed in a study of blood T cell repertoires in COVID-19. Across the whole study: Acute and convalescent COVID-19 specimens originated in the United States, Italy and Spain. T cells, B-cell-depleted T cells, or PBMCs supplied cDNA or gDNA.

In the authors' workflow: Amplification with reference gene primers provided the estimates of nucleated cell counts. Produced via immunoSEQ multiplex PCR; TCRdb's table is partial and in-frame only. That table is the source of V, J and clone size, and D and trimming were worked out from the DNA. The sample contains approximately 84,000 clones, almost 90% of which appear only once. This clone was recorded only once. The germline gives CDR1 SQVTM, CDR2 ANQGSEA. There are 15 residues in the CDR3. The V gene end was trimmed by 4 bases and the J gene end by 8 bases; junction bases not matched to a gene: 12.

The origin of this receptor is a human donor with active COVID-19. The donor label of this sample is uncertain. The J gene is TRBJ2-1, the V gene TRBV29-1, with TRBD1 matching over 9 bases. The sequencing input was peripheral blood. In DNA, the CDR3 is TGCAGCGTTGTACCCCTACGGGGGGACAGGGATGAGCAGTTCTTC. Its protein is CSVVPLRGDRDEQFF.